This TCR beta chain was found in a study of memory CD4+ T cells and cytomegalovirus serostatus. Study results and caveats: CMV serostatus prediction reached median AUC roughly 0.95, or 0.91 with US-trained model.

Clones were read by immunoSEQ multiplex PCR, and TCRdb kept only the in-frame ones, dropping some. The profile covers some 50,000 clones, with just over 75% appearing a single time and more than 1.5% taken by the ten largest. Worth noting for this clone: Its cognate antigen is unknown.

The sort gate was single viable CD3+CD4+CD8-CD45RO+ cells for memory CD4+ T cells. After thawing, CD4+ T cells were positively selected. The sample taken for sequencing was memory CD4+ T cells from blood. The clonotype was recovered from an adult in good health and CMV-seronegative.

The chain's CDR3 is CASSPRTGHSPEAFF. In nucleotides, the CDR3 is TGTGCCAGCAGCCCAAGGACAGGACACTCGCCTGAAGCTTTCTTT. This sequence joins TRBV28 and TRBJ1-1, with 7 nucleotides matching TRBD1. CDR3 length equals 15 residues. The V and J ends lost 6 bases and 6 bases, in that order; junction bases with no gene match: 13. The germline CDR1 and CDR2 sequences are MDHEN and SYDVKM.